Each of the 5 T cell receptor beta chains below was sequenced from the same sample in a study of regulatory T cells in long-lasting Graves disease. Building of the TCR beta libraries involved iRepertoire HTBI primers and Arm-PCR of CDR3 regions. TCRdb independently ran MiXCR on the multiplex PCR reads; one entry per CDR3 protein. Seen here are 350,000 to 400,000 distinct CDR3 sequences, 15% to 20% observed once, and the top ten hold just over 20%. Sample time point: newly diagnosed GD, antithyroid drugs for less than 3 months. PBMC-derived RNA was used for the TCR library. The sample was also reused in another study, on T cells in Graves' hyperthyroidism and ophthalmopathy.

The sample consisted of peripheral blood mononuclear cells (PBMCs), taken at new diagnosis, from a patient treated with antithyroid drugs. The receptors stem from a woman aged 18-29 years with Graves disease.

This chain joins TRBV2 and TRBJ1-4; D unresolved. The germline V gene encodes CDR1 SNHLY and CDR2 FYNNEI. The CDR3 loop spans 13 amino acids. The V end was cut by 8 bases, the J end by 6 bases, with 13 bases between. The CDR3 DNA reads TGTGCCAGCGCCCCTAACCGGGATGAAAAACTGTTTTTT. Protein sequence: CASAPNRDEKLFF.

There are many counts of this clonotype. The gene calls are TRBV9 and TRBJ2-5; maybe TRBD2 (5 bases). Trimming removed 4 bases from V and 7 bases from J, with 17 bases in between. This CDR3 region has 14 residues. From germline, CDR1 is SGDLS and CDR2 YYNGEE. CDR3 nucleotides: TGTGCCAGCAGCTTGGACTCTTCCCACGGGACCCAGTACTTC. Residues: CASSLDSSHGTQYF.

The V call is TRBV2, the J call TRBJ2-2; 12 bases fit TRBD1. There are 17 residues in the CDR3. CDR1 and CDR2 from the germline V gene are SNHLY and FYNNEI. Trimming cost V 5 bases and J 9 bases; bases outside gene matches: 13. The CDR3 reads CASSLSGTGGGFRELFF. In DNA, the CDR3 is TGTGCCAGCAGTTTGTCCGGGACAGGGGGCGGTTTTAGGGAGCTGTTTTTT.

This clonotype has ten or more counts. J is TRBJ1-2 and V is TRBV20-1; 9 bases align to TRBD1. CDR3 length equals 15 residues. Trimming cost V 5 bases and J 3 bases; bases outside gene matches: 10. Germline CDR1 DFQATT, CDR2 SNEGSKA (reference sequence). CDR3 nucleotides: TGCAGTGCTCTATACTGGACAGGGGAGCACTATGGCTACACCTTC. This encodes CSALYWTGEHYGYTF.

This clonotype was observed a few times. This chain joins TRBV24-1 and TRBJ2-1; tentatively, D is TRBD1 (6 bases). V was trimmed by 9 bases and J by 9 bases, leaving 23 bases between them. The CDR3 runs to 15 residues. Germline V gene data show CDR1 as KGHDR and CDR2 as SFDVKD. The CDR3, as DNA: TGTGCCACCTCGAGGACAGCAATAGGTACGGGTGAGCAGTTCTTC. It codes for CATSRTAIGTGEQFF.